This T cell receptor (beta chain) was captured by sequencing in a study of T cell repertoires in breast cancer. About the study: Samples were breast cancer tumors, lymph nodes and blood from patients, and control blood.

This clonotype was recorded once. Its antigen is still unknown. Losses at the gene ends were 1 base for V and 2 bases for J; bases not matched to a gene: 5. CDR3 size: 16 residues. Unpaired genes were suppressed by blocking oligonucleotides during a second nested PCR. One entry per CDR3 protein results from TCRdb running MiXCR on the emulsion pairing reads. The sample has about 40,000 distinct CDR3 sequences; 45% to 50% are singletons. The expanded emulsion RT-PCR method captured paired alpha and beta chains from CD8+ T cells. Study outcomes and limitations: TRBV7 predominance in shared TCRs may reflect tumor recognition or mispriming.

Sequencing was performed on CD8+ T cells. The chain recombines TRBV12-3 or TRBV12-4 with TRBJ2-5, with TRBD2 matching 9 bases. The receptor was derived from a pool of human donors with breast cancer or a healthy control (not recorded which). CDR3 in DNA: TGTGCCAGCAGTTTAGGGCTAGCGGGGATACAAGAGACCCAGTACTTC. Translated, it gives CASSLGLAGIQETQYF.